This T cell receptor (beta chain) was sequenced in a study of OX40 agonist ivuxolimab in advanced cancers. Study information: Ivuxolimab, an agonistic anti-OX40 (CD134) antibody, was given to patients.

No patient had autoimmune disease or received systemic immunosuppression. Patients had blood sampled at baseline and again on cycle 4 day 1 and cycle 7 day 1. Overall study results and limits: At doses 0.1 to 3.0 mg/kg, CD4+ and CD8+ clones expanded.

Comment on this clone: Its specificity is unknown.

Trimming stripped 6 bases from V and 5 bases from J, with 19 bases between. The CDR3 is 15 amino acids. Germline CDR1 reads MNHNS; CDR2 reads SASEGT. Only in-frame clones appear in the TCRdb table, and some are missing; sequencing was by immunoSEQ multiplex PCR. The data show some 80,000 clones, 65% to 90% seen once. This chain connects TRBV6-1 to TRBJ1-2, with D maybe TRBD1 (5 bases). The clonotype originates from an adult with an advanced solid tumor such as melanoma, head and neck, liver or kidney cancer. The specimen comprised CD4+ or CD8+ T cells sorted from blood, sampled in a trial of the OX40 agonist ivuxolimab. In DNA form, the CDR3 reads TGTGCCAGCAGCAGTGTATCCAAGTCAGGGTATGGCTACACCTTC. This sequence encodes CASSSVSKSGYGYTF.